These T cell receptor beta chains were read from a single sample in a study of T cells in Graves' hyperthyroidism and ophthalmopathy. TCRdb recomputed calls from the multiplex PCR reads with MiXCR, one row per CDR3 protein. The table lists approximately 500,000 distinct CDR3 sequences, 46% of them singletons. The specimen was peripheral blood or thyroid tissue (not recorded which). These receptors were taken from a woman younger than 30 with Graves' hyperthyroidism. CDR3s include the opening cysteine and the closing phenylalanine or tryptophan. The D gene is left open where the match is weak. Rows may omit the clone size; those that give it use once, few, many or a size class.

D gene	V gene	J gene	clone size	CDR3 DNA	CDR3 protein
-	TRBV7-9	TRBJ1-5	-	TGTGCCAGCAGCTATCTAGCGGGGGGCCACCACGAGCATTTT	CASSYLAGGHHEHF
-	TRBV10-2	TRBJ2-5	-	TGCGCCAGCGTTGAAGCTGGTGCCGGAGAGACCCAGTACTTC	CASVEAGAGETQYF
-	TRBV12-3/TRBV12-4	TRBJ1-4	few	TGTGCCAGCAGTTTACAGTCAGGGGTTAATGAAAAACTGTTTTTT	CASSLQSGVNEKLFF
-	TRBV20-1	TRBJ1-1	many	TGCAGTGCTAGAGAGGCAGGGGAGAACACTGAAGCTTTCTTT	CSAREAGENTEAFF
-	TRBV11-1	TRBJ2-6	-	TGTGCCAGCAGCTTAGCCGAAGCAGGGGCCAACGTCCTGACTTTC	CASSLAEAGANVLTF
TRBD2	TRBV11-2	TRBJ2-7	-	TGTGCCAGCAGCTTAGACCCACCCGGGGGGGGGGACTACGAGCAGTACTTC	CASSLDPPGGGDYEQYF
TRBD1	TRBV24-1	TRBJ2-7	-	TGTGCCACCAGCGAGGGACAGGGTGGCGAGCAGTACTTC	CATSEGQGGEQYF
-	TRBV7-9	TRBJ1-5	-	TGTGCCAGCAGCCCCTTCGGACGGGTGGGAAAGCCCCAGCATTTT	CASSPFGRVGKPQHF
TRBD1	TRBV25-1	TRBJ1-1	-	TGTGCCAGCAGTGGGGGACAGGGCGGACCGAACACTGAAGCTTTCTTT	CASSGGQGGPNTEAFF
-	TRBV7-2	TRBJ1-1	many	TGTGCCAGCAGCTTAGGGGGCCGACAGTACACTGAAGCTTTCTTT	CASSLGGRQYTEAFF
TRBD1	TRBV4-1	TRBJ1-4	many	TGCGCCAGCAGCCAAGAGAGACAGGGTGAAAAACTGTTTTTT	CASSQERQGEKLFF
-	TRBV7-7	TRBJ2-5	many	TGTGCTAGCAGCTTTGGAGGGCGAGAGACCCAGTACTTC	CASSFGGRETQYF
-	TRBV14	TRBJ1-4	many	TGTGCCAGCAGCTTGGACAGTGTGAATGAAAAACTGTTTTTT	CASSLDSVNEKLFF
-	TRBV11-3	TRBJ2-1	-	TGTGCCAGCAGCTTAGTTGGCGGGACTGAGCAGTTCTTC	CASSLVGGTEQFF
-	TRBV7-2	TRBJ2-7	-	TGTGCCAGCAGCTTAGGCCTAGGCCTCTCCTACGAGCAGTACTTC	CASSLGLGLSYEQYF
TRBD1	TRBV5-8	TRBJ1-1	many	TGTGCCAGCAGGTTGAACAGGGGGGACACTGAAGCTTTCTTT	CASRLNRGDTEAFF
-	TRBV29-1	TRBJ1-4	-	TGCAGCAGTGTGGGCCACGAGGGAGAAAAACTGTTTTTT	CSSVGHEGEKLFF
-	TRBV25-1	TRBJ1-4	-	TGTGCCAGCAGTGAACCGGCAGGGGCTGAAAAACTGTTTTTT	CASSEPAGAEKLFF
-	TRBV20-1	TRBJ2-7	many	TGCAGTGAACGGGGGGCCAGGACGGACGAGCAGTACTTC	CSERGARTDEQYF
TRBD1	TRBV20-1	TRBJ2-7	-	TGCAGTGCTAGAGATCGTATTTTCCAGGGGGCTGAAGAGCAGTACTTC	CSARDRIFQGAEEQYF
-	TRBV11-3	TRBJ2-5	many	TGTGCCAGCAGCTTTACCAGCGAAGAGACCCAGTACTTC	CASSFTSEETQYF
-	TRBV7-9	TRBJ1-5	many	TGTGCCAGCAGCGGGACGTTAGGGGGCAATCAGCCCCAGCATTTT	CASSGTLGGNQPQHF
TRBD2	TRBV2	TRBJ2-5	-	TGTGCCAGCAGTGATCAGGGGACTAGCGGGAGTGGTGAGACCCAGTACTTC	CASSDQGTSGSGETQYF
-	TRBV20-1	TRBJ2-1	-	TGCAGTGCTAGAAGGGAGTTCGACAATGAGCAGTTCTTC	CSARREFDNEQFF
-	TRBV19	TRBJ2-6	-	TGTGCCAGTAGTACGAAGGGGTCCGGGGCCAACGTCCTGACTTTC	CASSTKGSGANVLTF
-	TRBV20-1	TRBJ2-7	-	TGCAGTGCTAGAAGGGATAGCTACCCGGGGGAGCAGTACTTC	CSARRDSYPGEQYF
-	TRBV6-5	TRBJ2-5	-	-	CASSLGVSGYTFGSGTQYF
TRBD2	TRBV30	TRBJ2-7	many	TGTGCCTGGGCGGGAGTCGCCTACGAGCAGTACTTC	CAWAGVAYEQYF
TRBD2	TRBV10-2	TRBJ2-3	-	TGCGCCAGCAGCCTAGCGGGAGGGGGCACAGATACGCAGTATTTT	CASSLAGGGTDTQYF
-	TRBV29-1	TRBJ1-2	many	TGCAGCGTTGATGACAACTATGGCTACACCTTC	CSVDDNYGYTF
TRBD1	TRBV20-1	TRBJ1-5	-	TGCAGTGCTAGAGACCAGGGACAGTCAAGCAATCAGCCCCAGCATTTT	CSARDQGQSSNQPQHF
TRBD2	TRBV7-9	TRBJ2-5	-	TGCGCCAGCAGCCAAGATGTGGGGGGGTACGAGACCCAGTACTTC	CASSQDVGGYETQYF
TRBD1	TRBV2	TRBJ2-1	-	TGTGCCAGCAGTGGACAGGGAGCCTACAATGAGCAGTTCTTC	CASSGQGAYNEQFF
TRBD2	TRBV6-1	TRBJ2-2	-	TGTGCCAGCAGTGTCCCCGGGGAGCGGGAGGTCGCTGGGGAGCTGTTTTTT	CASSVPGEREVAGELFF
-	TRBV29-1	TRBJ2-5	many	TGCAGCGCTGCGCAGGGGGGGACCCAGTACTTC	CSAAQGGTQYF
-	TRBV7-2	TRBJ1-5	many	TGTGCCAGCAGCTTACCTGCTGTCACCCAGCATTTT	CASSLPAVTQHF
TRBD1	TRBV9	TRBJ2-7	-	TGTGCCAGCAGCGAGTGGGGGACAGGGGACGCGGGCGAGCAGTACTTC	CASSEWGTGDAGEQYF
TRBD2	TRBV7-6	TRBJ2-3	many	TGTGCCAGCAGCCTAGCGGGAGAGACAGATACGCAGTATTTT	CASSLAGETDTQYF
TRBD1	TRBV9	TRBJ2-2	few	TGTGCCAGCAGCGGACCGGGACAGGGATACACCGGGGAGCTGTTTTTT	CASSGPGQGYTGELFF
TRBD2	TRBV4-3	TRBJ2-7	many	TGCGCCAGCAGCCAAGACGGGAGGGCCCAGTACGAGCAGTACTTC	CASSQDGRAQYEQYF
TRBD1	TRBV2	TRBJ2-7	-	TGTGCCAGCAGTGAAGGGACCGGGACAGGGACCTACGAGCAGTACTTC	CASSEGTGTGTYEQYF
TRBD1	TRBV29-1	TRBJ1-2	-	TGCAGCGTTGAGCCGGGGGCCTTCGACAGGGGGCAGGGCTACACCTTC	CSVEPGAFDRGQGYTF
-	TRBV5-4	TRBJ2-5	many	TGTGCCAGCAGCCTGGAGGGCCTCCAAGAGACCCAGTACTTC	CASSLEGLQETQYF
-	TRBV10-1	TRBJ1-2	few	TGCGCCAGCAGTGACAGGGAATATGGCTACACCTTC	CASSDREYGYTF
-	TRBV27	TRBJ1-1	many	TGTGCCAGCAGTTTATTCCCCGGGGGGGAAGCTTTCTTT	CASSLFPGGEAFF
TRBD1	TRBV20-1	TRBJ2-6	-	TGCAGTGCGATAAACCGGGACAGGGAGTCTGGGGCCAACGTCCTGACTTTC	CSAINRDRESGANVLTF
TRBD1	TRBV20-1	TRBJ1-4	-	TGCAGTGCTAGAACTCCCGGGACAGTTAACGAAAAACTGTTTTTT	CSARTPGTVNEKLFF
TRBD1	TRBV4-1	TRBJ1-5	many	TGCGCCAGCAGCCACGACAGGGCCGGTCAGCCCCAGCATTTT	CASSHDRAGQPQHF
-	TRBV7-9	TRBJ2-2	many	TGTGCCAGCAGCTTAGGTCCTGTCAGGTTGACCGGGGAGCTGTTTTTT	CASSLGPVRLTGELFF
-	TRBV7-9	TRBJ2-5	-	TGTGCCAGCGTCTTGGTTGGGCGGGAGACCCAGTACTTC	CASVLVGRETQYF
TRBD1	TRBV12-5	TRBJ1-5	many	TGTGCTAGTGGCGGGGACAGGGGATCTTATCAGCCCCAGCATTTT	CASGGDRGSYQPQHF
-	TRBV6-5	TRBJ1-6	many	TGTGCCAGCAGTTACTCGGGCAGGGGAGGGAATTCACCCCTCCACTTT	CASSYSGRGGNSPLHF